What follows are 23 T cell receptor beta chains derived from one specimen sequenced in a study of CD8+ T cells in alopecia areata. RNA, once extracted, was reverse transcribed into cDNA for use as the sequencing template. Sequencing used immunoSEQ multiplex PCR; TCRdb keeps in-frame clones, though not all of them. The sample shows roughly 110,000 clones, approximately 51% of them seen only once. Stated treatment: oral pan-JAK inhibitor, 5-10 mg twice daily. Sequenced material: CD4+ T cells sorted from blood, taken at week 24, from a patient treated with tofacitinib. The receptors were sampled from a human donor with alopecia areata.

V is TRBV5-4 and J is TRBJ2-1; no firm D call. The germline V gene has CDR1 SGHNT and CDR2 YYREEE (reference sequence). The V gene lost 2 bases and the J gene lost 9 bases, with 6 bases spanning the gap. The CDR3 spans 11 residues. The CDR3 DNA reads TGTGCCAGCAGCTTTATGAGTGAGCAGTTCTTC. Translated, it gives CASSFMSEQFF.

The rearrangement links TRBV7-2 to TRBJ2-1; 7 nucleotides align to TRBD2. Germline CDR1 reads SGHTA; CDR2 reads FQGNSA. The CDR3 consists of 16 residues. Trimming cost V 0 bases and J 2 bases; bases outside gene matches: 4. For the CDR3, the DNA is TGTGCCAGCAGCTTAGCGCAGGCGGGGGCCTACAATGAGCAGTTCTTC. It translates to CASSLAQAGAYNEQFF.

The chain has TRBV29-1 and TRBJ1-4, with 10 bases that match TRBD1. This CDR3 spans 14 amino acids. The V gene's germline CDR1 is SQVTM and CDR2 ANQGSEA. The ends lost 5 bases at V and 7 bases at J; junction bases unmatched: 7. The CDR3 DNA is TGCAGCGTTCTCGATAGGACAGGGGGTGAAAAACTGTTTTTT. It is translated as CSVLDRTGGEKLFF.

This clone was recorded a few times. This chain links TRBV9 with TRBJ2-5, with 8 bases matching TRBD2. Germline-derived CDR1 and CDR2 are SGDLS and YYNGEE. V was pared by 4 bases and J by 5 bases, with 10 bases of the junction left unmatched. The CDR3 is made up of 15 amino acids. CDR3 in amino acids: CASSLRGGSRETQYF. In DNA, the CDR3 is TGTGCCAGCAGCCTTCGGGGGGGCTCTAGGGAGACCCAGTACTTC.

This clone appeared a few times. The chain recombines TRBV2 with TRBJ1-5; D unresolved. Looked up from germline, CDR1 is SNHLY and CDR2 is FYNNEI. Trimming took off 3 bases at V and 3 bases at J, with 6 bases between the two ends. The CDR3 loop spans 13 amino acids. CDR3 amino acids: CASSDSFNQPQHF. CDR3 nucleotides: TGTGCCAGCAGTGACAGCTTCAATCAGCCCCAGCATTTT.

Regarding this clone: Relative to the germline gene, one junction end is altered; a read error may explain this. The rearrangement uses TRBV30 and TRBJ2-1; the D gene is possibly TRBD2 (5 bases). This CDR3 region has 12 residues. Germline loops: CDR1 GTSNPN, CDR2 SVGIG (reference sequence). This chain's CDR3 is CVWSPGERHPFF. The CDR3 region has the DNA TGTGTCTGGAGCCCCGGGGAAAGGCATCCGTTCTTC. Full variable domain (rest looked up from reference TRBV30 and TRBJ2-1): SQTIHQWPATLVQPVGSPLSLECTVEGTSNPNLYWYRQAAGRGLQLLFYSVGIGQISSEVPQNLSASRPQDRQFILSSKKLLLSDSGFYLCVWSPGERHPFFGPGTRLTVL.

The V call is TRBV5-4, the J call TRBJ2-7; 9 bases map to TRBD1. This CDR3 is built from 15 residues. CDR1 and CDR2 from the germline V gene are SGHNT and YYREEE (reference sequence). With V trimmed by 4 bases and J by 3 bases, 8 bases remained unmatched. The CDR3 sequence: CASSPIRDRDYEQYF. CDR3 DNA sequence: TGTGCCAGCAGCCCCATTCGGGACAGGGACTACGAGCAGTACTTC.

The rearrangement links TRBV5-1 to TRBJ2-5; D is undetermined. CDR3 length equals 12 residues. V lost 3 bases, J lost 5 bases, and 8 bases lay in between. Germline V CDR1 and CDR2: SGHRS, YFSETQ. The CDR3 region is CASSSNPETQYF. The CDR3 nucleotides are TGCGCCAGCAGCTCAAATCCGGAGACCCAGTACTTC. The variable domain in full, completed from reference TRBV5-1 and TRBJ2-5, reads KAGVTQTPRYLIKTRGQQVTLSCSPISGHRSVSWYQQTPGQGLQFLFEYFSETQRNKGNFPGRFSGRQFSNSRSEMNVSTLELGDSALYLCASSSNPETQYFGPGTRLLVL.

The chain is built from TRBV29-1 and TRBJ2-2, with a possible D match to TRBD1 (6 bases). The germline V gene encodes CDR1 SQVTM and CDR2 ANQGSEA. The CDR3 runs 13 residues. V was clipped by 4 bases and J by 4 bases, with 10 bases between them. CDR3 coding DNA: TGCAGCGTTGCCCAGGGGAGCACCGGGGAGCTGTTTTTT. Its translation: CSVAQGSTGELFF.

V and J are TRBV15 and TRBJ2-5; 9 bases are a match to TRBD1. Germline V CDR1 and CDR2: LNHNV, YYDKDF (reference sequence). The length of the CDR3 is 15 residues. V lost 0 bases to trimming and J lost 5 bases; unmatched junction nucleotides: 4. This CDR3 reads CATSRDVGQGETQYF. DNA of the CDR3: TGTGCCACCAGCAGAGATGTCGGACAGGGGGAGACCCAGTACTTC.

CDR3 in DNA: TGTGCCTCCAGGGAGGGGGAGACCCAGTACTTC. This translates into CASREGETQYF. V and J are TRBV30 and TRBJ2-5; TRBD2 agrees at 7 bases. V was pared by 7 bases and J by 5 bases, with 4 bases of the junction left unmatched. The CDR3 spans 11 residues. The germline V gene has CDR1 GTSNPN and CDR2 SVGIG (reference sequence).

V and J are TRBV5-5 and TRBJ2-7, with TRBD2 matching 15 bases. The length of the CDR3 is 17 residues. Germline-derived CDR1 and CDR2 are SGHKS and YYEKEE (reference sequence). J was trimmed by 0 bases and V by 4 bases; bases with no gene match: 5. The CDR3, as DNA: TGTGCCAGCAGCCCGGGACTAGCGGGGGGTACCTCCTACGAGCAGTACTTC. It specifies CASSPGLAGGTSYEQYF.

This clone was seen once. The V and J genes are TRBV2 and TRBJ2-7; 7 bases map to TRBD2. The germline CDR1 and CDR2 sequences are SNHLY and FYNNEI. The trim removed 8 bases at V and 4 bases at J, leaving 2 bases unmatched. The CDR3 runs 11 residues. CDR3: CASWGGYEQYF. DNA of the CDR3: TGTGCCAGCTGGGGGGGGTACGAGCAGTACTTC. The entire variable domain, with the rest obtained from reference TRBV2 and TRBJ2-7, is as follows: EPEVTQTPSHQVTQMGQEVILRCVPISNHLYFYWYRQILGQKVEFLVSFYNNEISEKSEIFDDQFSVERPDGSNFTLKIRSTKLEDSAMYFCASWGGYEQYFGPGTRLTVT.

This chain connects TRBV10-1 to TRBJ2-7; 8 bases map to TRBD1. CDR3 length equals 16 residues. V shed 0 bases, J shed 2 bases, and the junction held 6 bases outside the gene matches. Per germline, CDR1 WNHNN and CDR2 SYGVQD (reference sequence). The CDR3 DNA reads TGCGCCAGCAGTGAGTCGGGGACAGGCCGTCCCTACGAGCAGTACTTC. Protein: CASSESGTGRPYEQYF.

This chain uses TRBV5-1 with TRBJ2-1, with TRBD1 matching 7 bases. The CDR3 extends over 15 amino acids. Per the germline V gene, CDR1 is SGHRS and CDR2 is YFSETQ. The V and J ends lost 0 bases and 2 bases, in that order; junction bases with no gene match: 2. This chain's CDR3 is CASSLDQGAYNEQFF. CDR3 sequence (DNA): TGCGCCAGCAGCTTGGATCAGGGGGCCTACAATGAGCAGTTCTTC.

This clone has just a few counts. The chain joins TRBV2 to TRBJ2-1; tentatively, D is TRBD1 or TRBD2 (6 bases each). V was clipped by 1 base and J by 9 bases, with 13 bases between them. The germline gives CDR1 SNHLY, CDR2 FYNNEI. The CDR3 has 14 amino acids. CDR3 region: CASSEVTGRGEQFF. The CDR3 DNA reads TGTGCCAGCAGTGAAGTTACAGGGCGGGGTGAGCAGTTCTTC.

The chain has TRBV11-2 and TRBJ2-7; D is uncertain. Germline assignment: CDR1 SGHAT and CDR2 FQNNGV. V was cut by 5 bases and J by 2 bases, with 7 bases left in between. CDR3 length equals 12 residues. The DNA for the CDR3 is TGTGCCAGCAGCCCCGGAGCCTACGAGCAGTACTTC. As protein: CASSPGAYEQYF.

In its sample, this clone was seen a few times. J is TRBJ1-3 and V is TRBV2, with D unclear. The germline V gene encodes CDR1 SNHLY and CDR2 FYNNEI. The CDR3 runs 15 residues. With 5 bases removed from V and 0 bases from J, the gap between germline ends came to 11 bases. This chain's CDR3 is CASSRTDFSGNTIYF. CDR3 bases: TGTGCCAGCAGTCGGACGGACTTCTCTGGAAACACCATATATTTT.

The chain recombines TRBV10-3 with TRBJ2-1; TRBD2 is a possible D gene (6 bases). The CDR3 loop spans 13 amino acids. Looked up from germline, CDR1 is ENHRY and CDR2 is SYGVKD. Trimming shortened V by 2 bases and J by 10 bases, and 12 bases separated the two germline ends. CDR3 loop: CAISEGEVTEQFF. The CDR3 nucleotides read TGTGCCATCAGTGAGGGGGAGGTGACCGAGCAGTTCTTC.

The CDR3: CASSLQLHETGTNSPLHF. CDR3 bases: TGTGCCAGCAGCTTACAACTCCACGAGACAGGCACGAATTCACCCCTCCACTTT. V gene TRBV7-9 combines with J gene TRBJ1-6, with D possibly being TRBD1 (6 bases). CDR1 is SEHNR and CDR2 is FQNEAQ in the germline V gene (reference sequence). The V end lost 2 bases, the J end lost 7 bases, and 21 bases lay between the germline ends. This CDR3 has 18 amino acids.

V gene TRBV7-9 combines with J gene TRBJ1-1; D call uncertain. Germline values: CDR1 SEHNR, CDR2 FQNEAQ (reference sequence). Trimming left V 0 bases short and J 1 base short, with 3 bases between. This CDR3 comprises 13 residues. CDR3 residues: CASSLAGNTEAFF. The CDR3 DNA sequence: TGTGCCAGCAGCTTAGCGGGGAACACTGAAGCTTTCTTT.

This clone turned up a few times. The chain links TRBV4-1 to TRBJ2-3, with D perhaps given as TRBD1 or TRBD2 (5 bases each). The V end lost 0 bases, the J end lost 11 bases, and 21 bases lay between the germline ends. CDR3 length: 16 amino acids. Germline CDR1 and CDR2: MGHRA and YSYEKL. The CDR3 region is CASSQEAGHPGARQYF. CDR3 nucleotides: TGCGCCAGCAGCCAAGAGGCAGGGCACCCCGGGGCGAGGCAGTATTTT.

The rearrangement uses TRBV4-2 and TRBJ1-6, with 9 bases lining up with TRBD1. The CDR3 contains 16 residues. The J segment lost 9 bases and the V segment lost 1 base, leaving 7 bases of the junction unmatched. The germline CDR1 and CDR2 sequences are LGHNA and YNFKEQ. CDR3 nucleotide sequence: TGTGCCAGCAGCCAAGTGGCGGACAGGGGAAGTTCACCCCTCCACTTT. The encoded protein is CASSQVADRGSSPLHF.